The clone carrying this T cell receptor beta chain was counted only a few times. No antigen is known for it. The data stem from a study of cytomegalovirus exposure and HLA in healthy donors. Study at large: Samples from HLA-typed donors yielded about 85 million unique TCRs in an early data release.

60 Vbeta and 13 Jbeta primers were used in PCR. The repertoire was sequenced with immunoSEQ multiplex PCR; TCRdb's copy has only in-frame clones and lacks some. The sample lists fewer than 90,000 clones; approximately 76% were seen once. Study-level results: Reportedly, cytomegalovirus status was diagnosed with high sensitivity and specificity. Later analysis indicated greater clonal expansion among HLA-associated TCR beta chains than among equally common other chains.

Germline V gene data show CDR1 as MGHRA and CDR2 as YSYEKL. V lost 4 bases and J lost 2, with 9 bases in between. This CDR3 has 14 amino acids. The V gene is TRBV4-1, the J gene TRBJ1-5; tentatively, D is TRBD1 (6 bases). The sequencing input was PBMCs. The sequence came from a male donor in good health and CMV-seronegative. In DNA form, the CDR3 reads TGCGCCAGCAGCCGACAGGTTGGCAATCAGCCCCAGCATTTT. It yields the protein CASSRQVGNQPQHF.